The text below deals with one T cell receptor beta chain. Its antigen is still unknown. The germline gives CDR1 GTSNPN, CDR2 SVGIG (reference sequence). The CDR3 covers 15 residues. The trim removed 0 bases at V and 0 bases at J, leaving 3 bases unmatched. The cDNA had a unique molecular identifier and a template-switch universal primer site. TCRdb used MiXCR to reprocess the 5' RACE reads, holding one entry per CDR3 protein. Here the sample spans roughly 690,000 distinct CDR3 sequences, 6% to 6.5% being singletons. These data come from a study of identical twins. Regarding the study as a whole: There was an excess of low generation probability in the out-of-frame alpha sequences that twins shared. Out-of-frame beta sequences exhibited a weaker degree of excess twin sharing.

Material for sequencing was naive T cells sorted from blood. The J gene is TRBJ2-7, the V gene TRBV30, with 9 bases matching TRBD1. This TCR was sampled from a man aged 18 to 30 in good health. The CDR3 loop reads CAWSVGQGTSYEQYF. In DNA, the CDR3 is TGTGCCTGGAGTGTGGGACAGGGTACCTCCTACGAGCAGTACTTC.